The clone carrying this TCR beta chain was counted at least ten times. As yet, its antigen is unknown. These data are taken from a study of T cell repertoires in cytomegalovirus infection. In the study overall: Shared public TCR beta signatures pointed to both CMV infection and a matching HLA type. General observations from the study: Cumulative public TCR beta family frequency identified CMV carriers with the relevant HLA. In two of eight donors, the top clonotype was HLA-C-restricted CMV-specific.

TCRdb re-called the reads with MiXCR, one entry per CDR3 protein. In the table there are hundreds of thousands of distinct CDR3 sequences, 22% of which are singletons. There are 13 residues in the CDR3. The V gene's germline CDR1 is SEHNR and CDR2 FQNEAQ (reference sequence). V lost 5 bases and J lost 10, with 15 bases in between. The chain uses TRBV7-9 and TRBJ2-1, with D hard to call. Sequenced material: CD8+ T cells from PBMCs. The sequence was obtained from a human donor in good health (CMV status not recorded). Some clones in this sample may be carry-over from other donors' samples. Written as DNA, the CDR3 is TGTGCCAGCAGCGCGACCCCACAGCTAGAGCAGTTCTTC. Translating gives CASSATPQLEQFF.